These 15 T cell receptor beta chains were all obtained from the same sample, sequenced in a study of blood T cell repertoires in COVID-19. TCRdb's copy holds only in-frame clones and misses some; the assay was immunoSEQ multiplex PCR. Found here are about 150,000 clones, roughly 83% of them singletons; the top ten hold over 25%. Sequenced material: peripheral blood. These receptors were taken from a woman aged 60-75 years with acute or convalescent COVID-19.

The V and J genes are TRBV7-2 and TRBJ2-5; D gene uncertain. This CDR3 is built from 12 residues. CDR1 SGHTA and CDR2 FQGNSA come from the germline V gene. The V and J ends lost 0 bases and 5 bases respectively, with 4 bases between them. The CDR3 region is CASSLAGETQYF. In nucleotides, the CDR3 is TGTGCCAGCAGCTTAGCCGGGGAGACCCAGTACTTC. The variable domain in full, completed from reference TRBV7-2 and TRBJ2-5, reads GAGVSQSPSNKVTEKGKDVELRCDPISGHTALYWYRQSLGQGLEFLIYFQGNSAPDKSGLPSDRFSAERTGGSVSTLTIQRTQQEDSAVYLCASSLAGETQYFGPGTRLLVL.

The chain couples TRBV6-1 to TRBJ2-5; TRBD2 agrees at 12 bases. This CDR3 region has 17 residues. Trimming cost V 2 bases and J 3 bases; bases outside gene matches: 7. CDR1 and CDR2 (germline): MNHNS, SASEGT. CDR3 residues: CASSEPSGGALKETQYF. The CDR3 DNA reads as TGTGCCAGCAGTGAACCTAGCGGGGGGGCTCTCAAAGAGACCCAGTACTTC.

This chain connects TRBV6-1 to TRBJ2-3; 7 nucleotides align to TRBD1. The germline V gene has CDR1 MNHNS and CDR2 SASEGT. The ends lost 0 bases at V and 5 bases at J; junction bases unmatched: 2. The CDR3 runs to 14 residues. The CDR3 loop reads CASSEAQGLDTQYF. The CDR3 region has the DNA TGTGCCAGCAGTGAAGCACAGGGGTTAGATACGCAGTATTTT.

The rearrangement uses TRBV5-4 and TRBJ1-2, with TRBD1 matching 12 bases. The CDR3 is 15 residues long. Germline trimming cut 4 bases from V and 5 bases from J; bases unmatched to any gene: 6. The germline V gene encodes CDR1 SGHNT and CDR2 YYREEE (reference sequence). The CDR3 nucleotides are TGTGCCAGCAGCCCGGGACAGGGGGCATTTTATGGCTACACCTTC. Amino acids: CASSPGQGAFYGYTF.

This clone came up once. The chain recombines TRBV6-5 with TRBJ1-1; D is unresolved. V shed 4 bases and J shed 1 base, with 7 bases lying between them. Germline CDR1 and CDR2: MNHEY and SVGAGI. This CDR3 region has 13 residues. CDR3 protein: CASSLYRNTEAFF. In DNA form, the CDR3 reads TGTGCCAGCAGTTTGTACAGGAACACTGAAGCTTTCTTT.

V gene TRBV12-5 combines with J gene TRBJ2-2; D perhaps matches TRBD2 (6 bases). The CDR3 consists of 15 residues. Germline CDR1 reads LGHNT; CDR2 reads FRNRAP. V lost 5 bases and J lost 3, with 13 bases in between. CDR3 sequence reads: CASGLGPGDTGELFF. DNA of the CDR3: TGTGCTAGTGGTCTCGGGCCGGGGGACACCGGGGAGCTGTTTTTT. Full variable domain (outside the CDR3, taken from reference TRBV12-5 and TRBJ2-2): DARVTQTPRHKVTEMGQEVTMRCQPILGHNTVFWYRQTMMQGLELLAYFRNRAPLDDSGMPKDRFSAEMPDATLATLKIQPSEPRDSAVYFCASGLGPGDTGELFFGEGSRLTVL.

J is TRBJ1-2 and V is TRBV19; D is possibly TRBD1 (5 bases). The CDR3 runs to 14 residues. Trimming pared 3 bases from V and 3 bases from J, leaving 11 bases between. Germline V lookup: CDR1 LNHDA, CDR2 SQIVND (reference sequence). CDR3 region: CASSMRGGDYGYTF. The CDR3, as DNA: TGTGCCAGTAGTATGCGGGGAGGGGACTATGGCTACACCTTC.

Comments on this clone: Other nucleotide sequences from this sample produce the same CDR3. This chain uses TRBV27 with TRBJ2-2; D unresolved. Germline CDR1 is MNHEY and CDR2 is SMNVEV (reference sequence). The V and J ends lost 6 bases and 0 bases respectively, with 8 bases between them. This CDR3 region has 14 residues. For the CDR3, the DNA is TGTGCCAGCAGCCTCGACACGAACACCGGGGAGCTGTTTTTT. Translated: CASSLDTNTGELFF.

The chain couples TRBV12-5 to TRBJ2-1; maybe TRBD2 (6 bases). Germline V gene lookup returns CDR1 LGHNT and CDR2 FRNRAP. The CDR3 length is 18 residues. V was cut by 6 bases and J by 0 bases, with 21 bases left in between. CDR3 protein: CASGLGGGHSGSYNEQFF. The CDR3 region has the DNA TGTGCTAGTGGGCTCGGGGGTGGCCATTCAGGCTCCTACAATGAGCAGTTCTTC. The full variable domain, its missing parts supplied by reference TRBV12-5 and TRBJ2-1, is DARVTQTPRHKVTEMGQEVTMRCQPILGHNTVFWYRQTMMQGLELLAYFRNRAPLDDSGMPKDRFSAEMPDATLATLKIQPSEPRDSAVYFCASGLGGGHSGSYNEQFFGPGTRLTVL.

This clone was observed a handful of times. The rearrangement links TRBV6-5 to TRBJ1-2; possibly TRBD1 for D (5 bases). Trimming removed 6 bases at V and 8 bases at J, with 10 bases between. The CDR3 has 11 residues. The germline CDR1 and CDR2 sequences are MNHEY and SVGAGI. The CDR3 loop is CASSRTSGYTF. In nucleotides, the CDR3 is TGTGCCAGCAGCAGGACAAGCGGCTACACCTTC.

This clone was recorded once. V and J are TRBV19 and TRBJ1-5, with D possibly matching TRBD1 (6 bases). Germline-derived CDR1 and CDR2 are LNHDA and SQIVND (reference sequence). This CDR3 has 14 residues. Trimming shortened V by 7 bases and J by 3 bases, and 13 bases separated the two germline ends. This CDR3 reads CASTETGTNQPQHF. The CDR3 region has the DNA TGTGCCAGTACCGAAACAGGGACCAATCAGCCCCAGCATTTT.

The chain links TRBV5-6 to TRBJ1-2; D gene uncertain. V lost 0 bases and J 3 bases, leaving 12 bases between the germline ends. Per germline, CDR1 SGHDT and CDR2 YYEEEE. This CDR3 has 15 residues. The CDR3 loop reads CASSLEQSSYYGYTF. The CDR3 DNA is TGTGCCAGCAGCTTGGAACAGAGCTCTTACTATGGCTACACCTTC.

As concerns this clone: The same CDR3 can be traced to other DNA sequences in this sample. The chain recombines TRBV19 with TRBJ1-4; 9 bases align to TRBD1. This CDR3 is 17 amino acids long. Germline V lookup: CDR1 LNHDA, CDR2 SQIVND (reference sequence). Losses at the gene ends were 4 bases for V and 0 bases for J; bases not matched to a gene: 6. The CDR3 region has the DNA TGTGCCAGTAGTAGCGGGACAGGGCCTGCAACTAATGAAAAACTGTTTTTT. Its protein is CASSSGTGPATNEKLFF. Drawing the rest from reference TRBV19 and TRBJ1-4, the complete variable domain is DGGITQSPKYLFRKEGQNVTLSCEQNLNHDAMYWYRQDPGQGLRLIYYSQIVNDFQKGDIAEGYSVSREKKESFPLTVTSAQKNPTAFYLCASSSGTGPATNEKLFFGSGTQLSVL.

The genes are TRBV6-6 and TRBJ2-2; possible D gene TRBD1, 6 bases. Germline CDR1 reads MNHNY; CDR2 reads SVGAGI (reference sequence). The CDR3 is 17 amino acids. Between the trimmed V and J ends, which lost 5 bases and 1 base, there was a span of 17 bases. The CDR3 spells CASSRLGQQWNTGELFF. In DNA, the CDR3 is TGTGCCAGCAGTCGCCTCGGACAGCAATGGAACACCGGGGAGCTGTTTTTT.

The gene calls are TRBV19 and TRBJ1-1; D gene unclear. Deletions cut 5 bases from V and 2 bases from J, with 9 bases between. The CDR3 runs to 13 residues. Per the germline V gene, CDR1 is LNHDA and CDR2 is SQIVND (reference sequence). The CDR3 sequence is CASSGLTNTEAFF. The CDR3 bases are TGTGCCAGTAGTGGGTTGACAAACACTGAAGCTTTCTTT.